This record concerns one TCR beta chain sequence. Its antigen remains unidentified. This entry belongs to a study of T cells after posttransplantation cyclophosphamide. Produced via immunoSEQ multiplex PCR; TCRdb's table is partial and in-frame only. Of 8,500 to 9,500 clones in the sample, over 95% were seen once. General study findings and limits: Later post-transplant blood repertoires were often dominated by donor CD8+ memory clones.

The germline V gene encodes CDR1 SEHNR and CDR2 FQNEAQ (reference sequence). The CDR3 has 12 amino acids. The V and J ends lost 6 bases and 7 bases respectively, with 10 bases between them. The sample taken for sequencing was naive CD8+ T cells sorted from PBMCs. The sequence was collected from a man in his fifties or sixties in good health, CMV-negative, and a related stem cell transplant donor. This chain links TRBV7-9 with TRBJ1-5; D might be TRBD1 (5 bases). The CDR3 sequence is CASRRGDQPQHF. In DNA, the CDR3 is TGTGCCAGCAGGCGGGGGGACCAGCCCCAGCATTTT.